A single sample is the source of the 19 T cell receptor beta chains below, sequenced in a study of siplizumab effects on memory and regulatory T cells. TCRdb's table, derived via immunoSEQ multiplex PCR, lists solely in-frame clones and lacks some. The sample includes more than 60,000 clones, nearly 98% of them seen just once. The sequenced sample consisted of naive CD8+ T cells sorted from blood. The receptors derive from a human donor in good health.

This chain connects TRBV7-9 to TRBJ1-5, with unresolved D. V gave up 3 bases and J gave up 3 bases, with 9 bases separating them. Per germline, CDR1 SEHNR and CDR2 FQNEAQ (reference sequence). CDR3 length: 14 residues. CDR3 sequence: CASSLDAINQPQHF. In nucleotides, the CDR3 is TGTGCCAGCAGCTTGGACGCAATCAATCAGCCCCAGCATTTT.

The J gene is TRBJ1-5, the V gene TRBV27; D call uncertain. The germline V gene encodes CDR1 MNHEY and CDR2 SMNVEV (reference sequence). CDR3 length: 12 residues. Trimming left V 5 bases short and J 4 bases short, with 6 bases between. The CDR3 protein is CASSDLNQPQHF. The CDR3 DNA follows: TGTGCCAGCAGTGACCTTAATCAGCCCCAGCATTTT.

The V gene is TRBV18, the J gene TRBJ1-5; D call uncertain. V lost 3 bases to trimming and J lost 1 base, with 4 bases between them. This CDR3 region has 13 residues. Germline CDR1 KGHSH, CDR2 LQKENI. The CDR3 DNA sequence: TGTGCCAGCTCACCGGGCAGCAATCAGCCCCAGCATTTT. Protein sequence: CASSPGSNQPQHF.

This chain uses TRBV7-2 with TRBJ2-1; 8 positions match TRBD1. V trimming: 4 bases; J trimming: 0 bases; junction bases outside the gene matches: 11. The V gene's germline CDR1 is SGHTA and CDR2 FQGNSA. The CDR3 has 18 amino acids. The CDR3 loop is CASSSPRTGLSSYNEQFF. CDR3 bases: TGTGCCAGCAGCTCCCCACGGACAGGGCTGAGCTCCTACAATGAGCAGTTCTTC.

Note on this clone: A read error may produce the germline difference seen at one junction end. The J gene is TRBJ1-6, the V gene TRBV9; maybe TRBD1 (6 bases). The CDR3 totals 17 residues. Looked up from germline, CDR1 is SGDLS and CDR2 is YYNGEE. DNA for the CDR3: TGTGTCAGCAGCGTAGACGGGGGGCGGCACTATAATTCACCCCTCCACTTT. It encodes CVSSVDGGRHYNSPLHF.

This chain links TRBV27 with TRBJ2-7, with unresolved D. This CDR3 has 14 residues. CDR1 and CDR2 (germline): MNHEY, SMNVEV (reference sequence). Deletions cut 7 bases from V and 2 bases from J, with 15 bases between. The CDR3, as DNA: TGTGCCAGCACCCCAGCATATGGACCCTACGAGCAGTACTTC. Amino acids: CASTPAYGPYEQYF.

This rearrangement joins TRBV12-5 to TRBJ2-7, with 8 nucleotides matching TRBD2. The J segment lost 6 bases and the V segment lost 6 bases, leaving 10 bases of the junction unmatched. Germline CDR1 LGHNT, CDR2 FRNRAP. This CDR3 comprises 14 residues. CDR3 sequence reads: CASGSDGRVIEQYF. The CDR3 DNA reads as TGTGCTAGTGGCTCGGACGGGAGGGTGATCGAGCAGTACTTC.

The CDR3 coding sequence is TGTGCCAGCAGTCCTGCCGGGAACCCCTACGAGCAGTACTTC. It encodes CASSPAGNPYEQYF. This sequence joins TRBV2 and TRBJ2-7; a possible D gene is TRBD2 (5 bases). Trimming left V 5 bases short and J 2 bases short, with 13 bases between. Germline loops: CDR1 SNHLY, CDR2 FYNNEI. The CDR3 sequence is 14 residues long. The whole variable domain, filled in from reference TRBV2 and TRBJ2-7, reads EPEVTQTPSHQVTQMGQEVILRCVPISNHLYFYWYRQILGQKVEFLVSFYNNEISEKSEIFDDQFSVERPDGSNFTLKIRSTKLEDSAMYFCASSPAGNPYEQYFGPGTRLTVT.

The V gene is TRBV9, the J gene TRBJ2-3; D remains unclear. V lost 4 bases and J lost 6, with 15 bases in between. The CDR3 is 14 amino acids. CDR1 is SGDLS and CDR2 is YYNGEE in the germline V gene. The CDR3 DNA reads as TGTGCCAGCAGCCCTAGATCCATCGGGGATACGCAGTATTTT. Its translation is CASSPRSIGDTQYF. The full variable domain, completed using reference TRBV9 and TRBJ2-3, is DSGVTQTPKHLITATGQRVTLRCSPRSGDLSVYWYQQSLDQGLQFLIQYYNGEERAKGNILERFSAQQFPDLHSELNLSSLELGDSALYFCASSPRSIGDTQYFGPGTRLTVL.

This chain joins TRBV27 and TRBJ2-7, with TRBD1 matching 7 bases. This CDR3 has 14 residues. The germline V gene has CDR1 MNHEY and CDR2 SMNVEV (reference sequence). The trim removed 5 bases at V and 7 bases at J, leaving 11 bases unmatched. The CDR3 sequence is CASSVGQGVGEQYF. The CDR3 nucleotides read TGTGCCAGCAGTGTTGGCCAGGGGGTGGGAGAGCAGTACTTC.

The chain uses TRBV27 and TRBJ2-7; TRBD1 might be the D (6 bases). Trimming stripped 7 bases from V and 2 bases from J, with 15 bases between. The CDR3 is made up of 14 amino acids. Per the germline V gene, CDR1 is MNHEY and CDR2 is SMNVEV (reference sequence). CDR3 residues: CASTNPRGAYEQYF. CDR3 nucleotides: TGTGCCAGCACGAACCCCAGGGGCGCCTACGAGCAGTACTTC.

This chain connects TRBV4-1 to TRBJ2-7; D not certain. V dropped 2 bases and J dropped 3 bases, with 5 bases sitting between them. CDR1 and CDR2 (germline): MGHRA, YSYEKL. CDR3 size: 12 residues. The CDR3 spells CASSQPSYEQYF. The CDR3 DNA reads as TGCGCCAGCAGCCAACCGAGCTACGAGCAGTACTTC.

The CDR3 loop reads CASSSYGLGGTGDSPLHF. As DNA, the CDR3 is TGTGCCAGCAGTTCCTACGGGCTGGGGGGGACAGGGGATTCACCCCTCCACTTT. This rearrangement joins TRBV5-4 to TRBJ1-6; 10 positions agree with TRBD1. J lost 8 bases, V lost 5 bases, and 16 bases had no gene match. The CDR3 length is 18 residues. Germline CDR1 SGHNT, CDR2 YYREEE (reference sequence).

The chain recombines TRBV10-2 with TRBJ2-2, with D unresolved. The CDR3 is 14 residues long. V lost 7 bases to trimming and J lost 1 base, with 10 bases between them. Germline CDR1 WSHSY, CDR2 SAAADI. CDR3 sequence: CASTPGGNTGELFF. The CDR3 DNA reads TGCGCCAGCACCCCGGGCGGGAACACCGGGGAGCTGTTTTTT.

The V call is TRBV15, the J call TRBJ2-3; 10 nucleotides agree with TRBD1. The germline V gene encodes CDR1 LNHNV and CDR2 YYDKDF (reference sequence). CDR3 length: 14 residues. Trimming took 3 bases from V and 4 from J; bases not matched to a gene: 1. The CDR3 reads CATSRGQGSDTQYF. The DNA for the CDR3 is TGTGCCACCAGCAGGGGACAGGGGTCAGATACGCAGTATTTT.

The chain is built from TRBV27 and TRBJ1-5; D not resolved. The germline V and J ends were trimmed by 3 bases and 0 bases, with 3 bases remaining between them. This CDR3 has 13 residues. Germline V gives CDR1 MNHEY, CDR2 SMNVEV (reference sequence). This CDR3 is CASSLDSNQPQHF. In nucleotides, the CDR3 is TGTGCCAGCAGTTTGGATAGCAATCAGCCCCAGCATTTT.

This chain joins TRBV5-1 and TRBJ1-3; TRBD1 is a possible D gene (5 bases). CDR1 is SGHRS and CDR2 is YFSETQ in the germline V gene. CDR3 length: 16 amino acids. V was trimmed by 1 base and J by 1 base, leaving 12 bases between them. The CDR3 here is CASSLLPAGSGNTIYF. CDR3 nucleotides: TGCGCCAGCAGCTTGCTCCCCGCAGGGTCTGGAAACACCATATATTTT.

CDR3 nucleotides: TGTGCCAGCAGCTCGGCGGACAGGGCCCTCCTCTCCTACGAGCAGTACTTC. This codes for CASSSADRALLSYEQYF. The rearrangement links TRBV7-2 to TRBJ2-7, with 8 bases matching TRBD1. V gave up 4 bases and J gave up 0 bases; unmatched junction bases: 11. CDR3 length: 17 residues. Germline-derived CDR1 and CDR2 are SGHTA and FQGNSA.

This chain links TRBV2 with TRBJ1-1, with D uncertain. The CDR3 has 16 amino acids. Per the germline V gene, CDR1 is SNHLY and CDR2 is FYNNEI. V dropped 7 bases and J dropped 3 bases, with 21 bases sitting between them. The CDR3 is CASNPIGSSGDTEAFF. The CDR3 DNA reads as TGTGCCAGCAACCCAATAGGGTCGTCGGGAGACACTGAAGCTTTCTTT.